This is a list of T cell receptor beta chains from one sample in a study of T cells in tuberculosis. TCRdb's table, derived via immunoSEQ multiplex PCR, lists solely in-frame clones and lacks some. The sample lists 85,000 to 90,000 clones, roughly 90% occurring once. Input material: CD1b-GMM tetramer-negative cells sorted from PBMCs. Receptor source: an adult woman with latent tuberculosis. CDR3s include the opening cysteine and the closing phenylalanine or tryptophan. D genes are given only for firm matches. Size is stated for part of the rows, as once, few or many counts, or as a class when the clone is expanded.

v_gene	d_gene	j_gene	abundance	CDR3aa	CDR3nt
TRBV25-1	.	TRBJ2-7	.	CASSEVGSRSSYEQYF	TGTGCCAGCAGTGAAGTGGGCAGCCGCAGCTCCTACGAGCAGTACTTC
TRBV10-2	.	TRBJ1-1	once	CASSGRGANTEAFF	TGCGCCAGCAGTGGTCGGGGTGCGAACACTGAAGCTTTCTTT
TRBV30	.	TRBJ1-2	.	CAWSVGEGVGYTF	TGTGCCTGGAGTGTAGGGGAGGGGGTTGGCTACACCTTC
TRBV2	.	TRBJ1-1	.	CASSNRGNTEAFF	TGTGCCAGCAGTAACCGGGGGAACACTGAAGCTTTCTTT
TRBV7-9	.	TRBJ1-2	.	CASSSREIKDYGYTF	TGTGCCAGCAGCTCCCGGGAGATAAAGGACTATGGCTACACCTTC
TRBV28	TRBD1	TRBJ2-7	.	CASSLPGGMYEQYF	TGTGCCAGCAGTTTACCAGGGGGCATGTACGAGCAGTACTTC
TRBV7-2	TRBD1	TRBJ1-2	.	CASSSNRGRLNGYTF	TGTGCCAGCAGCTCCAACAGGGGGCGCTTGAATGGCTACACCTTC
TRBV13	.	TRBJ1-6	once	CASSLVGRGKGSYNSPLHF	TGTGCCAGCAGCTTAGTAGGCAGGGGAAAGGGCTCCTATAATTCACCCCTCCACTTT
TRBV10-3	TRBD1	TRBJ2-1	.	CAISESKGQADNEQFF	TGTGCCATCAGTGAGTCGAAGGGACAGGCCGACAATGAGCAGTTCTTC
TRBV30	TRBD1	TRBJ1-2	.	CAWSDPRQGRDGYTF	TGTGCCTGGAGTGACCCACGACAGGGCCGGGATGGCTACACCTTC
TRBV29-1	.	TRBJ1-6	.	CSGQVLSYNSPLHF	TGCAGCGGACAGGTCTTATCCTATAATTCACCCCTCCACTTT
TRBV7-6	TRBD2	TRBJ2-1	.	CATTRLAGGEEQFF	TGTGCCACCACCCGGCTAGCGGGGGGGGAGGAGCAGTTCTTC
TRBV9	.	TRBJ2-3	.	CASSVEDGGTDTQYF	TGTGCCAGCAGCGTAGAGGACGGGGGCACAGATACGCAGTATTTT
TRBV7-3	TRBD2	TRBJ2-2	.	CASSVLAGGPNTGELFF	TGTGCCAGCAGCGTGCTAGCGGGGGGCCCGAACACCGGGGAGCTGTTTTTT
TRBV30	.	TRBJ1-5	.	CAWGTGTLSNQPQHF	TGTGCCTGGGGGACCGGGACACTTAGCAATCAGCCCCAGCATTTT
TRBV6-5	TRBD1	TRBJ1-2	.	CASSPQGGGYTF	TGTGCCAGCAGTCCACAGGGGGGGGGCTACACCTTC
TRBV6-1	.	TRBJ2-2	.	CASSLRNTGELFF	TGTGCCAGCAGTCTTAGGAACACCGGGGAGCTGTTTTTT
TRBV11-3	TRBD2	TRBJ2-5	.	CASSPAGTSEETQYF	TGTGCCAGCAGCCCGGCCGGGACTAGCGAAGAGACCCAGTACTTC
TRBV5-1	TRBD1	TRBJ1-2	.	CASSQLTGPGYTF	TGCGCCAGCAGCCAACTGACAGGGCCGGGCTACACCTTC
TRBV7-9	.	TRBJ2-3	once	CASSLGFGEASDTQYF	TGTGCCAGCAGCTTGGGTTTCGGGGAGGCCTCAGATACGCAGTATTTT
TRBV6-1	.	TRBJ1-6	.	CASSPVPNSPLHF	TGTGCCAGCAGCCCGGTCCCCAATTCACCCCTCCACTTT
TRBV6-1	TRBD1	TRBJ2-7	.	CASSWTGGYEQYF	TGTGCCAGCAGCTGGACAGGGGGCTACGAGCAGTACTTC
TRBV27	TRBD2	TRBJ2-5	.	CASSSLQSGGGTQYF	TGTGCCAGCAGCTCCCTTCAGAGCGGGGGGGGCACCCAGTACTTC
TRBV6-5	TRBD2	TRBJ2-3	.	CASSRLAVRTDTQYF	TGTGCCAGCAGCAGACTAGCGGTACGCACAGATACGCAGTATTTT
TRBV7-9	.	TRBJ1-4	.	CASSLNEKLFF	TGTGCCAGCAGTCTAAATGAAAAACTGTTTTTT
TRBV6-5	TRBD1	TRBJ2-6	.	CASRRQGAANVLTF	TGTGCCAGCCGGAGACAGGGGGCGGCCAACGTCCTGACTTTC
TRBV18	TRBD1	TRBJ1-3	.	CASSPLSGQGAAFSGNTIYF	TGTGCCAGCTCACCACTTTCGGGACAGGGGGCGGCTTTCTCTGGAAACACCATATATTTT
TRBV5-1	.	TRBJ2-3	.	CASSLERGGSSTDTQYF	TGCGCCAGCAGCTTGGAGAGGGGGGGGTCTAGCACAGATACGCAGTATTTT
TRBV2	TRBD1	TRBJ1-3	.	CASRGQLSGNTIYF	TGTGCCAGCAGGGGACAGCTCTCTGGAAACACCATATATTTT
TRBV7-3	TRBD2	TRBJ2-1	.	CASSLFGLAGGQNEQFF	TGTGCCAGCAGCTTATTTGGGCTAGCGGGGGGGCAGAATGAGCAGTTCTTC
TRBV28	.	TRBJ1-3	.	CASSFLSTAGNTIYF	TGTGCCAGCAGTTTCTTGTCTACAGCTGGAAACACCATATATTTT